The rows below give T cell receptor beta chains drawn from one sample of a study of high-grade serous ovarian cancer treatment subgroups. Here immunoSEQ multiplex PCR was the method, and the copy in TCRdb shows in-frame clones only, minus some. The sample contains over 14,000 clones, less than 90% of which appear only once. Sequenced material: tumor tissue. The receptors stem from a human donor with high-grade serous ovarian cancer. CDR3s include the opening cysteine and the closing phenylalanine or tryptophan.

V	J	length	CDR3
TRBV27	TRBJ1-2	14	CASSHRARNYGYTF
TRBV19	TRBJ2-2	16	CASSIRAGINTGELFF
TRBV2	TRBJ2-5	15	CASPGSRTGQETQYF
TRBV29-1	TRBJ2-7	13	CSVELGRSYEQYF
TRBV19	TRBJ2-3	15	CASSTLVRGTDTQYF
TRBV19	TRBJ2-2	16	CASNRDSGANTGELFF
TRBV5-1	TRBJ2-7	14	CASSRDGNSYEQYF
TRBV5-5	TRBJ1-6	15	CASTREGTYNSPLHF
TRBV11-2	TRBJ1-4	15	CASSLDAATNEKLFF
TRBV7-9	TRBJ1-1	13	CASTGQPNTEAFF
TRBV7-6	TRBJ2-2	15	CASSLSGGSTGELFF
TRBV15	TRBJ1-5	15	CALPGGSRGNQPQHF
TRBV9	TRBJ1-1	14	CASSVVRVGTEAFF
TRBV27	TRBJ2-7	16	CASSFSPGQGSYEQYF
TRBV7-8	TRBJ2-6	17	CASSLEAGVSGANVLTF
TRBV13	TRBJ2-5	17	CASSSGLAGVTQETQYF
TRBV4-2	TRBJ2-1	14	CASSRRTSDNEQFF
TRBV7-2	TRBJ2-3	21	CASSLAPHSSGGAGMVDTQYF
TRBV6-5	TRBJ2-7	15	CASQPGQEGSYEQYF
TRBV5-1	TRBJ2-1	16	CASSPGLAGGQYEQFF
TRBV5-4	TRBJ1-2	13	CASSSPRGDGYTF
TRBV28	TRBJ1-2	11	CASRWRHGYTF
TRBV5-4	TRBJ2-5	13	CASSLQGKETQYF
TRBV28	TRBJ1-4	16	CASSSADRGLSEKLFF
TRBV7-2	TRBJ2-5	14	CASSPRLVSETQYF
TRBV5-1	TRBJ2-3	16	CASSLVRGGDTDTQYF
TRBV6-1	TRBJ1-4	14	CASSEAPGDEKLFF
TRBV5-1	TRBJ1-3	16	CASSPGQGASGNTIYF
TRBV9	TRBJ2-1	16	CASGRQAGSSYNEQFF
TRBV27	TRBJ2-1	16	CASSFGGLAGARGQFF
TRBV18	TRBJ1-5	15	CASSASGDASKPQHF
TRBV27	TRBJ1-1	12	CASSQGGTEAFF
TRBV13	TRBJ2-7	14	CASSPPGTGHEQYF
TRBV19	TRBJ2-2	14	CASIRDFDTGELFF
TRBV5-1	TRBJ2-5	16	CASSLGRTSYQETQYF
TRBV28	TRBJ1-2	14	CASSLRAPYYGYTF
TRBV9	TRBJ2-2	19	CASSVDLGQGGWDTGELFF
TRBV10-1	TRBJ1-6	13	CASSETYNSPLHF
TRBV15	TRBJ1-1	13	CATSPQGWTEAFF
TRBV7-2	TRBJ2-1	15	CASRHDSSSYNEQFF
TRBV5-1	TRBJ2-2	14	CASSLTGNTGELFF
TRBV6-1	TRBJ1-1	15	CASSEGVKAWTEAFF
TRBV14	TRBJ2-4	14	CASSLLGVGNIQYF
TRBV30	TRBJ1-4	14	CACHGGATNEKLFF
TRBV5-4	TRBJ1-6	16	CASSPPPVEKNSPLHF
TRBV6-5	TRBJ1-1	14	CASSYSSRVVEAFF